These 21 T cell receptor beta chains were sequenced from one sample in a study of blood T cell repertoires in COVID-19. Assay: immunoSEQ multiplex PCR; the TCRdb copy retains only in-frame clones and omits some. The sample yields approximately 160,000 clones, roughly 85% seen once. Specimen: PBMCs or T cells enriched from blood (not recorded which). These receptors were taken from a woman aged 45 to 65 who had recovered from COVID-19.

The sample holds one count of this clone. The J gene is TRBJ1-1, the V gene TRBV14; 8 nucleotides agree with TRBD1. V shed 8 bases, J shed 1 base, and the junction held 6 bases outside the gene matches. The CDR3 has 14 residues. CDR1 is SGHDN and CDR2 is FVKESK in the germline V gene. The chain's CDR3 is CASDRGGGNTEAFF. DNA for the CDR3: TGTGCCAGCGACAGGGGAGGGGGGAACACTGAAGCTTTCTTT. The full variable domain, rest sourced from reference TRBV14 and TRBJ1-1, is EAGVTQFPSHSVIEKGQTVTLRCDPISGHDNLYWYRRVMGKEIKFLLHFVKESKQDESGMPNNRFLAERTGGTYSTLKVQPAELEDSGVYFCASDRGGGNTEAFFGQGTRLTVV.

The chain carries TRBV7-9 and TRBJ1-1; D might be TRBD1 (5 bases). CDR1 is SEHNR and CDR2 is FQNEAQ in the germline V gene (reference sequence). The V end was cut by 5 bases, the J end by 7 bases, with 17 bases between. The CDR3 consists of 14 residues. CDR3 loop: CASSPDWGRVEAFF. The CDR3, as DNA: TGTGCCAGCAGCCCTGACTGGGGCCGGGTTGAAGCTTTCTTT.

This chain connects TRBV19 to TRBJ2-2; TRBD1 might be the D (6 bases). Germline lookup yields CDR1 LNHDA and CDR2 SQIVND (reference sequence). The CDR3 has 16 amino acids. V lost 7 bases and J lost 0, with 15 bases in between. The CDR3 is CASIDRTDSNTGELFF. The CDR3 DNA reads as TGTGCCAGTATCGACAGGACGGATTCGAACACCGGGGAGCTGTTTTTT.

The chain uses TRBV5-5 and TRBJ1-5; a weak D match, TRBD1 (6 bases). The CDR3 is made up of 14 amino acids. Germline values: CDR1 SGHKS, CDR2 YYEKEE (reference sequence). Trimming took off 0 bases at V and 7 bases at J, with 11 bases between the two ends. The CDR3 DNA reads TGTGCCAGCAGCTTGGAGTGGGGGCGGCAGCCCCAGCATTTT. Its protein is CASSLEWGRQPQHF.

The genes are TRBV5-1 and TRBJ2-3; 16 bases align to TRBD2. The junction had 10 bases not matched to a gene; V was cut back by 3 bases and J by 0 bases. CDR1 and CDR2 from the germline V gene are SGHRS and YFSETQ. The CDR3 is made up of 20 amino acids. The CDR3 protein is CASSSPPGLAGGVSTDTQYF. In nucleotides, the CDR3 is TGCGCCAGCAGCTCGCCCCCGGGACTAGCGGGAGGGGTTAGCACAGATACGCAGTATTTT.

This chain joins TRBV20-1 and TRBJ2-7; D remains unclear. The CDR3 extends over 13 amino acids. Germline loops: CDR1 DFQATT, CDR2 SNEGSKA (reference sequence). Trimming removed 6 bases from V and 3 bases from J, with 15 bases in between. The CDR3 region is CSASPGNVYEQYV. Written as DNA, the CDR3 is TGCAGTGCCAGTCCCGGTAACGTCTACGAGCAGTACGTC.

This clone appeared once. Other DNA variants within this sample encode the same CDR3. The V gene is TRBV29-1, the J gene TRBJ1-3; 9 bases line up with TRBD1. The CDR3 totals 14 residues. The J segment lost 4 bases and the V segment lost 6 bases, leaving 7 bases of the junction unmatched. The V gene's germline CDR1 is SQVTM and CDR2 ANQGSEA. The CDR3 nucleotides are TGCAGCGTCGGAACAGGGGGCACAGGAAACACCATATATTTT. Translating gives CSVGTGGTGNTIYF.

This sequence joins TRBV9 and TRBJ1-3; a weak D match, TRBD1 (6 bases). The CDR3 length is 15 residues. Germline V gene data show CDR1 as SGDLS and CDR2 as YYNGEE. Trimming removed 5 bases from V and 5 bases from J, with 17 bases in between. The CDR3 region is CASSGTGGPRNTIYF. CDR3 bases: TGTGCCAGCAGTGGGACGGGGGGGCCAAGAAACACCATATATTTT.

This clone was seen a few times. The chain combines TRBV21-1 with TRBJ1-1; TRBD1, the table's D call, lacks a check against the DNA. TRBV21-1 is recorded as a pseudogene. CDR3 size: 16 residues. DNA for the CDR3: TGTGCCAGCAGCAAAAGGGGCCTACCCCTAGACACTGAAGCTTTCTTT. Its translation is CASSKRGLPLDTEAFF.

The chain employs TRBV13 and TRBJ2-3, with no clear D. The V gene's germline CDR1 is PRHDT and CDR2 FYEKMQ (reference sequence). Trimming took 5 bases from V and 2 from J, leaving 8 bases between them. CDR3 length equals 13 residues. CDR3 coding DNA: TGTGCCAGCAGCCCCTCCCTCACAGATACGCAGTATTTT. Protein sequence: CASSPSLTDTQYF.

The chain joins TRBV19 to TRBJ1-1, with no clear D. Trimming removed 6 bases at V and 1 base at J, with 9 bases between. CDR1 and CDR2 (germline): LNHDA, SQIVND (reference sequence). The CDR3 runs 13 residues. Here the CDR3 reads CASRWRGNTEAFF. As DNA, the CDR3 is TGTGCCAGTAGGTGGAGAGGGAACACTGAAGCTTTCTTT.

The chain carries TRBV19 and TRBJ1-2; D not resolved. The CDR3 is made up of 16 amino acids. The V gene's germline CDR1 is LNHDA and CDR2 SQIVND (reference sequence). V was pared by 3 bases and J by 3 bases, with 17 bases between. CDR3 DNA: TGTGCCAGTAGTATTGTCGGGGTGCCGGTCTACTATGGCTACACCTTC. Encoded protein: CASSIVGVPVYYGYTF.

As concerns this clone: The DNA is omitted, as the CDR3 cannot be located on it reliably, and the CDR3 follows TCRdb's listing. This rearrangement joins TRBV12-2 to TRBJ1-1; the listed D gene, TRBD1, was not tested against the DNA. TRBV12-2 has pseudogene status. The CDR3 is 14 amino acids long, termini counted. The CDR3 loop is CASRLDFGTGAAFF.

This clone has a count of ten or more. The J gene is TRBJ2-7, the V gene TRBV21-1; the table's D call of TRBD2 was not tested on the DNA. TRBV21-1 is described as a pseudogene. There are 17 residues in the CDR3. CDR3 sequence reads: CASSKAPTSGVIYEQYV. CDR3 in DNA: TGTGCCAGCAGCAAGGCTCCTACTAGCGGGGTAATCTACGAGCAGTACGTC.

The chain joins TRBV28 to TRBJ1-2, with 9 bases that match TRBD1. The CDR3 runs 18 residues. Germline lookup yields CDR1 MDHEN and CDR2 SYDVKM. Losses at the gene ends were 6 bases for V and 8 bases for J; bases not matched to a gene: 22. The CDR3 loop reads CASSRNRDRVSSVGGYTF. In nucleotides, the CDR3 is TGTGCCAGCAGCCGCAACCGGGACAGGGTTTCGTCGGTCGGCGGCTACACCTTC.

The rearrangement joins TRBV5-6 to TRBJ1-2, with 9 bases aligning to TRBD1. Germline V gene sequence: CDR1 SGHDT, CDR2 YYEEEE. CDR3 length: 15 amino acids. The V gene end was trimmed by 4 bases and the J gene end by 8 bases; junction bases not matched to a gene: 12. CDR3 DNA: TGTGCCAGCAGCGTGAACAGGGGGCCCCCCGGGGGCTACACCTTC. Its translation: CASSVNRGPPGGYTF.

The chain recombines TRBV9 with TRBJ2-4; 7 bases agree with TRBD2. CDR3 length: 17 residues. The V and J ends lost 0 bases and 5 bases, in that order; junction bases with no gene match: 11. Germline loops: CDR1 SGDLS, CDR2 YYNGEE. CDR3: CASSVDRIVGGENIQYF. The CDR3 region has the DNA TGTGCCAGCAGCGTAGATCGTATAGTGGGAGGGGAAAACATTCAGTACTTC.

V is TRBV9 and J is TRBJ2-3, with D perhaps TRBD2 (6 bases). Germline CDR1 SGDLS, CDR2 YYNGEE. The length of the CDR3 is 15 residues. V gave up 3 bases and J gave up 0 bases, with 11 bases separating them. The CDR3 DNA is TGTGCCAGCAGCGCCAGCGCGGGGAGCACAGATACGCAGTATTTT. It codes for CASSASAGSTDTQYF.

V usage is TRBV11-2 and J usage is TRBJ2-5; tentative D call: TRBD2 (7 bases). The V gene lost 5 bases and the J gene lost 5 bases, with 15 bases spanning the gap. Germline CDR1 is SGHAT and CDR2 is FQNNGV. This CDR3 comprises 14 residues. CDR3 residues: CASSPRGAGETQYF. The CDR3 coding sequence is TGTGCCAGCAGCCCACGGGGGGCTGGGGAGACCCAGTACTTC.

In its sample, this clone was seen once. This chain connects TRBV7-9 to TRBJ1-2; 7 bases line up with TRBD1. CDR3 length: 13 amino acids. CDR1 is SEHNR and CDR2 is FQNEAQ in the germline V gene (reference sequence). V lost 0 bases, J lost 7 bases, and 2 bases stayed unmatched. The CDR3 reads CASSLATGVGYTF. CDR3 bases: TGTGCCAGCAGCTTAGCCACAGGGGTTGGCTACACCTTC.

The chain combines TRBV7-9 with TRBJ2-3, with TRBD1 as a possible D gene (6 bases). The V gene's germline CDR1 is SEHNR and CDR2 FQNEAQ (reference sequence). V lost 3 bases to trimming and J lost 3 bases, with 10 bases between them. The CDR3 totals 14 residues. The CDR3 nucleotides are TGTGCCAGCAGCTTTGACAGGCCGACAGATACGCAGTATTTT. The encoded protein is CASSFDRPTDTQYF.